The 7 T cell receptor beta chains listed next were all sequenced from one sample in a study of cytomegalovirus exposure and HLA in healthy donors. Amplification used 60 Vbeta primers and 13 Jbeta primers. Libraries were prepared by immunoSEQ multiplex PCR; TCRdb keeps only in-frame clonotypes and omits some of them. The table lists some 120,000 clones, roughly 70% of them singletons, with 6.6% in the top ten. Sequences were obtained from PBMCs. All receptors come from a man aged 35 to 55 in good health and CMV-seropositive.

DNA of the CDR3: TGTGCCAGCTCACCATCGAGGCAGGGCCGAGGAGAGACCCAGTACTTC. Residues: CASSPSRQGRGETQYF. The gene calls are TRBV18 and TRBJ2-5, with a weak D call TRBD1 (5 bases). V lost 2 bases and J 4 bases, leaving 17 bases between the germline ends. Germline lookup yields CDR1 KGHSH and CDR2 LQKENI. The CDR3 runs 16 residues.

The genes are TRBV7-8 and TRBJ2-1; D gene ambiguous. This CDR3 spans 13 amino acids. V dropped 3 bases and J dropped 7 bases, with 10 bases sitting between them. Germline V CDR1 and CDR2: SGHVS, FQNEAQ. The CDR3 DNA reads TGTGCCAGCAGCTTTGGTTTGGAGAATGAGCAGTTCTTC. This translates into CASSFGLENEQFF.

The chain carries TRBV9 and TRBJ2-7; D is unclear. Trimming pared 4 bases from V and 5 bases from J, leaving 10 bases between. Germline-derived CDR1 and CDR2 are SGDLS and YYNGEE. There are 12 residues in the CDR3. CDR3 sequence reads: CASSLHEDEQYF. The DNA for the CDR3 is TGTGCCAGCAGCCTTCACGAGGACGAGCAGTACTTC.

This chain joins TRBV27 and TRBJ1-1, with TRBD1 identical over 8 bases. With V trimmed by 7 bases and J by 0 bases, 10 bases remained unmatched. The CDR3 loop spans 16 amino acids. From germline, CDR1 is MNHEY and CDR2 SMNVEV (reference sequence). CDR3 sequence (DNA): TGTGCCAGCATCCCAGGGGGCTGGACGATGAACACTGAAGCTTTCTTT. Translation gives CASIPGGWTMNTEAFF.

This clone has only a few counts. V usage is TRBV6-5 and J usage is TRBJ1-4; 10 bases are shared with TRBD1. V lost 3 bases, J lost 7 bases, and 8 bases stayed unmatched. The CDR3 loop spans 16 amino acids. Looked up from germline, CDR1 is MNHEY and CDR2 is SVGAGI. CDR3 in amino acids: CASSYRKTGGVEKLFF. The CDR3 DNA is TGTGCCAGCAGTTATCGCAAGACAGGGGGCGTTGAAAAACTGTTTTTT.

This clone turned up a few times. The V call is TRBV7-2, the J call TRBJ2-5; TRBD1 aligns across 7 bases. Germline assignment: CDR1 SGHTA and CDR2 FQGNSA. There are 15 residues in the CDR3. The ends lost 3 bases at V and 4 bases at J; junction bases unmatched: 8. The CDR3 region is CASSFARDRLETQYF. The CDR3 region has the DNA TGTGCCAGCAGCTTCGCACGGGACAGACTAGAGACCCAGTACTTC.

This clone was recorded only once. The rearrangement joins TRBV11-3 to TRBJ2-2; D might be TRBD1 (6 bases). Germline CDR1 SGHNT, CDR2 YENEEA. V lost 5 bases to trimming and J lost 0 bases, with 10 bases between them. This CDR3 region has 15 residues. CDR3 sequence: CASSRGTTNTGELFF. The CDR3 DNA sequence: TGTGCCAGCAGCCGAGGGACAACGAACACCGGGGAGCTGTTTTTT.